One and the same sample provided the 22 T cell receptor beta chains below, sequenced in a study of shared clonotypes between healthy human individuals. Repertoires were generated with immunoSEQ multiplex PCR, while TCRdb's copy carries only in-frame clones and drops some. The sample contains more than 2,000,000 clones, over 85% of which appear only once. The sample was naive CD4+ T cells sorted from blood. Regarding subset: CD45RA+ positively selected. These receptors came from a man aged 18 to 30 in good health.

The CDR3 protein is CASSPGPTGTYGYTF. Here the CDR3 DNA reads TGTGCCAGCAGCCCAGGACCGACAGGGACTTATGGCTACACCTTC. This rearrangement joins TRBV7-8 to TRBJ1-2; 7 bases line up with TRBD1. The V gene's germline CDR1 is SGHVS and CDR2 FQNEAQ. The CDR3 length is 15 residues. With V trimmed by 5 bases and J by 5 bases, 11 bases remained unmatched.

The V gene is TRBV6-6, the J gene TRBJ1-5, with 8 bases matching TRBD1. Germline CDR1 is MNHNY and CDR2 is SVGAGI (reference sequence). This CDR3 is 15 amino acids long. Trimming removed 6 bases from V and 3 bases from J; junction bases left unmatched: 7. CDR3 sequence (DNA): TGTGCCAGCAGGGGACAGGATCCAACCAATCAGCCCCAGCATTTT. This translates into CASRGQDPTNQPQHF.

The CDR3 region has the DNA TGTGCCAGCAGCCCTGGGACAGGGAATGGCTACACCTTC. Protein product: CASSPGTGNGYTF. This chain uses TRBV5-4 with TRBJ1-2; TRBD1 matches 9 bases. The CDR3 runs 13 residues. After removal of 4 bases from V and 6 bases from J, the junction contained 4 bases not matched to a gene. Germline CDR1 SGHNT, CDR2 YYREEE (reference sequence).

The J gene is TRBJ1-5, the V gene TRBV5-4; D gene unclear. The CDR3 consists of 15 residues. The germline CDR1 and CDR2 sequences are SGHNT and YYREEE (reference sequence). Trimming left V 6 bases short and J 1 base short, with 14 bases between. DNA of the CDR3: TGTGCCAGCACTATGGTAGGGAGGAGCAATCAGCCCCAGCATTTT. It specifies CASTMVGRSNQPQHF.

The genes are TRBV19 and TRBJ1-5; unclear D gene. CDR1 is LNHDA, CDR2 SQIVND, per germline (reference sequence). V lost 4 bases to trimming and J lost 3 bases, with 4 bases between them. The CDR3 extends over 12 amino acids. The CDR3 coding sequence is TGTGCCAGTAGTAAGACCAATCAGCCCCAGCATTTT. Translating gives CASSKTNQPQHF. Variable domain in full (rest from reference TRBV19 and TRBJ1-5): DGGITQSPKYLFRKEGQNVTLSCEQNLNHDAMYWYRQDPGQGLRLIYYSQIVNDFQKGDIAEGYSVSREKKESFPLTVTSAQKNPTAFYLCASSKTNQPQHFGDGTRLSIL.

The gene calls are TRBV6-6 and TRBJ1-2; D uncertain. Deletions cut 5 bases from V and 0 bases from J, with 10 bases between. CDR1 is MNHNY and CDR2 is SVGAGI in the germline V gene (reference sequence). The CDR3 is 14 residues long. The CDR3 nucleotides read TGTGCCAGCAGTCCACCTCCTTCTAACTATGGCTACACCTTC. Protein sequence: CASSPPPSNYGYTF.

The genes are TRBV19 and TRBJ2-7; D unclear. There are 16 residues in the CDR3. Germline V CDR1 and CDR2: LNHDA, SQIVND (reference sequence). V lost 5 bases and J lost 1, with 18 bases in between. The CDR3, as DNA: TGTGCCAGTAGTCCCCGGTATAGGGTATTTTCCTACGAGCAGTACTTC. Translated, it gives CASSPRYRVFSYEQYF.

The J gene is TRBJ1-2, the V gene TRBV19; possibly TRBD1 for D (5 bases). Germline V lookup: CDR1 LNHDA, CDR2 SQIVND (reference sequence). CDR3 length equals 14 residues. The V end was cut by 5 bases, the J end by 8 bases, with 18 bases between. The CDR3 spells CASSPGAPLVGYTF. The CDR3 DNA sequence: TGTGCCAGTAGTCCCGGGGCGCCTCTGGTCGGCTACACCTTC.

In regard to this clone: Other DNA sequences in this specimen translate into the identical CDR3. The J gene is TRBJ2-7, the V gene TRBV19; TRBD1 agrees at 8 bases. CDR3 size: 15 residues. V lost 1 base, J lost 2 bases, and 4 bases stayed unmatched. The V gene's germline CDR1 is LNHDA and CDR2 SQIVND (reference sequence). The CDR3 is CASSIVGTGPYEQYF. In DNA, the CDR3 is TGTGCCAGTAGTATAGTTGGGACAGGACCCTACGAGCAGTACTTC.

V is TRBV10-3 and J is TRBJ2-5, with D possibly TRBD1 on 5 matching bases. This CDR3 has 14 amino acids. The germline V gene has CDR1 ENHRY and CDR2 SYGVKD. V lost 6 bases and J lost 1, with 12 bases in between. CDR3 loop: CAIRLGASQETQYF. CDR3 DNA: TGTGCCATCAGGCTAGGGGCTAGCCAAGAGACCCAGTACTTC.

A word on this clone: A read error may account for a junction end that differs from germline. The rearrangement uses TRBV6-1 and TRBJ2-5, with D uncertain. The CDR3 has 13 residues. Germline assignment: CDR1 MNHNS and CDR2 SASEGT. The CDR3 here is CASSEFESGLRHF. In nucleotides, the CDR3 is TGTGCCAGCAGTGAATTTGAGTCGGGTTTGCGGCACTTC.

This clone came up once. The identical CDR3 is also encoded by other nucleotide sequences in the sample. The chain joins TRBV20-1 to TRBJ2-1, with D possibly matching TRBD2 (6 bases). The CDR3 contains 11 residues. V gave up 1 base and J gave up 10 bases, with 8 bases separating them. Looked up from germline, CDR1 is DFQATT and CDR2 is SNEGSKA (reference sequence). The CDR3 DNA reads TGCAGTGCTAGAGTGGCGGGAGAGCAGTTCTTC. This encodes CSARVAGEQFF.

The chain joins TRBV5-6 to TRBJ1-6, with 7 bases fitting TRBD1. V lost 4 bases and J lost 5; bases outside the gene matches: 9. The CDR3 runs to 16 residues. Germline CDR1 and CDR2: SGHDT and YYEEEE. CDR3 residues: CASSPTGAKDNSPLHF. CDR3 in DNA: TGTGCCAGCAGCCCAACAGGGGCAAAGGATAATTCACCCCTCCACTTT.

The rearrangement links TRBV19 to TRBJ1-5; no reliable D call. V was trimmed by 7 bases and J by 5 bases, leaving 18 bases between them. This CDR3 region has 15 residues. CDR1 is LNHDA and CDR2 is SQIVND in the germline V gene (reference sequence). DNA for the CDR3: TGTGCCAGTATAAAGGCATCAGGAAGAGATCAGCCCCAGCATTTT. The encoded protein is CASIKASGRDQPQHF. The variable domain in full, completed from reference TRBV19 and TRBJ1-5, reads DGGITQSPKYLFRKEGQNVTLSCEQNLNHDAMYWYRQDPGQGLRLIYYSQIVNDFQKGDIAEGYSVSREKKESFPLTVTSAQKNPTAFYLCASIKASGRDQPQHFGDGTRLSIL.

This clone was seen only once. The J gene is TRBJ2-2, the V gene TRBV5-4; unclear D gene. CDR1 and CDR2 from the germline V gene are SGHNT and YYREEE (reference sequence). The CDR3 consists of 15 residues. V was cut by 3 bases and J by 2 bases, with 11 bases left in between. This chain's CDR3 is CASSSRTENTGELFF. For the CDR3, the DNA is TGTGCCAGCAGCTCACGGACGGAAAACACCGGGGAGCTGTTTTTT.

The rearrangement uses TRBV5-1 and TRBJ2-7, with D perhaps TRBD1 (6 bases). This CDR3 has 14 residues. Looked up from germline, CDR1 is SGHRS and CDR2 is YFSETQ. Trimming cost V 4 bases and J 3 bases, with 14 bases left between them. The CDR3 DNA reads TGCGCCAGCAGCGCTACAGGGCTCGGCTACGAGCAGTACTTC. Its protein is CASSATGLGYEQYF.

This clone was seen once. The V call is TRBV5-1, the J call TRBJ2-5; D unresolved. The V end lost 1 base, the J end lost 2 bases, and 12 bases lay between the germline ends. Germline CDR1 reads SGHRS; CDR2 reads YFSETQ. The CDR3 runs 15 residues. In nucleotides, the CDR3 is TGCGCCAGCAGCTTGAGTCCAGGCGCGCAAGAGACCCAGTACTTC. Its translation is CASSLSPGAQETQYF.

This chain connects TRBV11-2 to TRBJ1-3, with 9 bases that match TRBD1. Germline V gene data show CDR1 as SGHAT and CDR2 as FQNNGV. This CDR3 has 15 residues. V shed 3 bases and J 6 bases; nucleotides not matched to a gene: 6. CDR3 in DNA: TGTGCCAGCAGCTTGACGGGACAGGGTAAAAACACCATATATTTT. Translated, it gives CASSLTGQGKNTIYF.

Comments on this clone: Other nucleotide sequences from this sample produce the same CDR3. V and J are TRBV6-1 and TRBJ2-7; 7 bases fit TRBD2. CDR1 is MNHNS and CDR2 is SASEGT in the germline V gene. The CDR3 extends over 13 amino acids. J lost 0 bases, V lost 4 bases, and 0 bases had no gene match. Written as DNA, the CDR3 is TGTGCCAGCAGTGGCGGGGGCTCCTACGAGCAGTACTTC. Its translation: CASSGGGSYEQYF.

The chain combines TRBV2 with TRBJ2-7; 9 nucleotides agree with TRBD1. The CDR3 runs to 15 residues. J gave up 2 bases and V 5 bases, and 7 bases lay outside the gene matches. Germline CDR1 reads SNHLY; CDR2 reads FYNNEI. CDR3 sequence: CASSLRDRAPYEQYF. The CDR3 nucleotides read TGTGCCAGCAGTCTCCGGGACAGGGCCCCCTACGAGCAGTACTTC.

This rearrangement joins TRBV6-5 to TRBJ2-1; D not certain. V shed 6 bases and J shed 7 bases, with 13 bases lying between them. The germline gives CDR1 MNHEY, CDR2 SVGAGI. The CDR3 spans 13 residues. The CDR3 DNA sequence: TGTGCCAGCAGAGTCTCCGGGCGAAATGAGCAGTTCTTC. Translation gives CASRVSGRNEQFF.

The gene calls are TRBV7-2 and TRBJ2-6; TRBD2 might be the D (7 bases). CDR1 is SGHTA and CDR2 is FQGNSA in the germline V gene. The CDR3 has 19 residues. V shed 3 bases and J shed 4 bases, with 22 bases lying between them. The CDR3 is CASSFRLAAGAEGANVLTF. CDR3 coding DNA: TGTGCCAGCAGCTTCCGGTTGGCGGCGGGGGCTGAGGGGGCCAACGTCCTGACTTTC.